The T cell receptor beta chain under discussion was sequenced for a study of T-cell memory formation after mild COVID-19. General study findings and limits: Later expanders leaned CD4+, whereas day 15 to 85 contracting clones were balanced CD4/CD8. CD8+ contracting clones occupied EMRA, while CD4+ ones occupied mainly CM and EM.

This clonotype came up a few times. Its antigen is undetermined. The CDR3 totals 15 residues. The J segment lost 0 bases and the V segment lost 8 bases, leaving 6 bases of the junction unmatched. Germline V gives CDR1 SGHAT, CDR2 FQDESV (reference sequence). TCRdb recomputed calls from the 5' RACE reads with MiXCR, one row per CDR3 protein. The sample holds some 410,000 distinct CDR3 sequences, around 22% seen once. Sequenced sample: PBMCs or a T cell subset sorted from them (not recorded which). The origin of this receptor is an adult woman who had mild COVID-19 (a few samples of this study predate the infection). Cell type and time point are not known. The chain carries TRBV11-1 and TRBJ2-1; 8 bases agree with TRBD2. The CDR3 is CASHGGASSYNEQFF. The CDR3 bases are TGTGCCAGCCACGGGGGGGCGAGCTCCTACAATGAGCAGTTCTTC. Full variable domain (outside the CDR3, taken from reference TRBV11-1 and TRBJ2-1): EAEVAQSPRYKITEKSQAVAFWCDPISGHATLYWYRQILGQGPELLVQFQDESVVDDSQLPKDRFSAERLKGVDSTLKIQPAELGDSAMYLCASHGGASSYNEQFFGPGTRLTVL.